The 22 T cell receptor beta chains listed next were all sequenced from one sample in a study of CD8 T cells in Susac syndrome (dated by TCRdb to about 2019). Preparation of the library involved the immunoSEQ multiplex PCR assay. RNA was extracted with the RNeasy kit and about 0.5 to 1 ug was reverse transcribed using random hexamers. The raw public reads went through TCRdb reprocessing: fastp at Q25, MiXCR clone calling, in-frame beta chains kept. Rows with a matching CDR3 protein are joined into one entry that keeps the most common DNA and genes. The sample data list tens of thousands of distinct CDR3 sequences, and about 96% of these were observed just once. The ten top clones hold roughly 0.62% of the sample. Sequencing was done on a sample of CD8+ T cells from PBMCs. The receptors were sampled from a human donor with Susac syndrome.

This chain joins TRBV28 and TRBJ1-5; TRBD1 is a possible D gene (5 bases). There are 15 residues in the CDR3. The germline CDR1 and CDR2 sequences are MDHEN and SYDVKM. Trimming stripped 0 bases from V and 7 bases from J, with 13 bases between. The CDR3 loop is CASSLWRDPGQPQHF. In DNA form, the CDR3 reads TGTGCCAGCAGTTTATGGCGGGACCCGGGGCAGCCCCAGCATTTT.

This clonotype was counted once. The gene calls are TRBV5-4 and TRBJ1-2; D gene uncertain. Looked up from germline, CDR1 is SGHNT and CDR2 is YYREEE (reference sequence). CDR3 length: 14 residues. Trimming took 1 base from V and 4 from J, leaving 11 bases between them. The CDR3 sequence: CASSLRGVTYGYTF. CDR3 bases: TGTGCCAGCAGCTTGCGTGGGGTAACCTATGGCTACACCTTC.

The chain links TRBV11-2 to TRBJ2-4; the D gene is possibly TRBD2 (5 bases). CDR1 is SGHAT and CDR2 is FQNNGV in the germline V gene. CDR3 length: 14 residues. Trimming pared 4 bases from V and 7 bases from J, leaving 14 bases between. CDR3 region: CASSSTSGENIQYF. The CDR3 DNA reads TGTGCCAGCAGCTCAACATCCGGGGAGAACATTCAGTACTTC. The complete variable domain, with remaining parts taken from reference TRBV11-2 and TRBJ2-4, reads EAGVAQSPRYKIIEKRQSVAFWCNPISGHATLYWYQQILGQGPKLLIQFQNNGVVDDSQLPKDRFSAERLKGVDSTLKIQPAKLEDSAVYLCASSSTSGENIQYFGAGTRLSVL.

This chain joins TRBV7-2 and TRBJ2-7, with 11 nucleotides matching TRBD1. The CDR3 is made up of 13 amino acids. V was pared by 3 bases and J by 6 bases, with 1 base of the junction left unmatched. Germline loops: CDR1 SGHTA, CDR2 FQGNSA. The CDR3 DNA reads TGTGCCAGCAGCTTGGACAGGGGGCCCGAGCAGTACTTC. Translating it yields CASSLDRGPEQYF.

The J gene is TRBJ1-5, the V gene TRBV6-5; 7 bases are a match to TRBD1. The CDR3 runs to 14 residues. V lost 2 bases to trimming and J lost 5 bases; unmatched junction nucleotides: 3. CDR1 is MNHEY and CDR2 is SVGAGI in the germline V gene. The CDR3 spells CASSYDRDDQPQHF. DNA for the CDR3: TGTGCCAGCAGTTACGACAGGGATGATCAGCCCCAGCATTTT.

The V call is TRBV30, the J call TRBJ1-6, with D hard to call. CDR1 is GTSNPN, CDR2 SVGIG, per germline (reference sequence). The germline V and J ends were trimmed by 3 bases and 9 bases, with 15 bases remaining between them. This CDR3 has 14 residues. The CDR3 region has the DNA TGTGCCTGGAGACGTAACCAAGAAGGTTCACCCCTCCACTTT. Residues: CAWRRNQEGSPLHF.

The chain is built from TRBV20-1 and TRBJ2-5; D is ambiguous. The germline gives CDR1 DFQATT, CDR2 SNEGSKA (reference sequence). V gave up 4 bases and J gave up 1 base, with 10 bases separating them. The CDR3 is made up of 13 amino acids. In nucleotides, the CDR3 is TGCAGTGCTACCCCAGCGCTCCAAGAGACCCAGTACTTC. Translated, it gives CSATPALQETQYF.

This sequence joins TRBV6-6 and TRBJ2-1; the D call may be TRBD1 or TRBD2 (5 bases each). The V gene's germline CDR1 is MNHNY and CDR2 SVGAGI (reference sequence). Trimming took 8 bases from V and 6 from J, leaving 17 bases between them. The CDR3 has 14 amino acids. The CDR3 spells CASAPGKGRNEQFF. Here the CDR3 DNA reads TGTGCCAGCGCCCCCGGGAAGGGGCGCAATGAGCAGTTCTTC.

V and J are TRBV6-5 and TRBJ1-2; the match to TRBD1 covers 7 bases. The germline CDR1 and CDR2 sequences are MNHEY and SVGAGI. V dropped 2 bases and J dropped 4; count of bases not matched to a gene: 4. The CDR3 sequence is 14 residues long. The CDR3 spells CASSYDRDGYGYTF. The CDR3 nucleotides are TGTGCCAGCAGTTACGACAGGGACGGCTATGGCTACACCTTC.

The V and J genes are TRBV27 and TRBJ1-1, with D perhaps TRBD1 (6 bases). The CDR3 totals 15 residues. The V end was cut by 7 bases, the J end by 1 base, with 16 bases between. Germline CDR1 MNHEY, CDR2 SMNVEV (reference sequence). CDR3 protein: CASTPLETGNTEAFF. DNA of the CDR3: TGTGCCAGCACCCCCCTCGAGACAGGGAACACTGAAGCTTTCTTT.

The V call is TRBV27, the J call TRBJ2-7; D unresolved. CDR1 and CDR2 from the germline V gene are MNHEY and SMNVEV (reference sequence). This CDR3 has 12 amino acids. V was pared by 7 bases and J by 2 bases, with 9 bases between. The DNA for the CDR3 is TGTGCCAGCAAAGGCCTTACCTACGAGCAGTACTTC. It specifies CASKGLTYEQYF.

The chain employs TRBV7-9 and TRBJ1-2, with no clear D. The ends were cut back, 5 bases at V and 6 bases at J, with 22 bases in the middle. This CDR3 has 16 residues. The germline V gene encodes CDR1 SEHNR and CDR2 FQNEAQ (reference sequence). The DNA for the CDR3 is TGTGCCAGCAGCCCAACCGGCGGCCACTCATTCGATGGCTACACCTTC. It encodes CASSPTGGHSFDGYTF.

The sample holds one count of this clonotype. The chain combines TRBV5-1 with TRBJ1-1; no reliable D call. Trimming cost V 2 bases and J 10 bases, with 12 bases left between them. This CDR3 has 12 residues. Per the germline V gene, CDR1 is SGHRS and CDR2 is YFSETQ. CDR3 protein: CASSLNEGSAFF. The DNA of the CDR3 is TGCGCCAGCAGCTTAAATGAGGGCTCAGCTTTCTTT.

The J gene is TRBJ2-3, the V gene TRBV12-3 or TRBV12-4; D gene ambiguous. CDR3 length equals 13 residues. V was trimmed by 3 bases and J by 10 bases, leaving 14 bases between them. The CDR3 DNA reads as TGTGCCAGCAGTTTGGGCAGCTTAGAGGCGCAGTATTTT. It specifies CASSLGSLEAQYF.

The chain uses TRBV20-1 and TRBJ2-7; D gene uncertain. The germline CDR1 and CDR2 sequences are DFQATT and SNEGSKA (reference sequence). V lost 1 base and J lost 4, with 11 bases in between. The length of the CDR3 is 13 residues. CDR3 sequence: CSARGVTGYEQYF. The CDR3 bases are TGCAGTGCTAGAGGAGTCACCGGGTACGAGCAGTACTTC.

The chain combines TRBV14 with TRBJ2-5; TRBD1 aligns across 8 bases. The germline V gene encodes CDR1 SGHDN and CDR2 FVKESK. The CDR3 totals 14 residues. V trimming: 3 bases; J trimming: 7 bases; junction bases outside the gene matches: 7. The CDR3 loop is CASSHAGGPGTQYF. Written as DNA, the CDR3 is TGTGCCAGCAGCCACGCAGGGGGCCCAGGGACCCAGTACTTC.

The rearrangement links TRBV20-1 to TRBJ1-5; D perhaps matches TRBD1 (5 bases). V gave up 1 base and J gave up 6 bases, with 10 bases separating them. Germline CDR1 and CDR2: DFQATT and SNEGSKA (reference sequence). This CDR3 spans 13 amino acids. CDR3 DNA sequence: TGCAGTGCTAGAGTCGGAGGGGTTCAGCCCCAGCATTTT. Translation: CSARVGGVQPQHF.

This clonotype was counted once. J is TRBJ1-2 and V is TRBV4-3; a possible D gene is TRBD1 (5 bases). The CDR3 contains 16 residues. V was shortened by 4 bases and J by 3 bases, with 18 bases between the two germline ends. CDR1 LGHNA and CDR2 YSLEER come from the germline V gene. CDR3 region: CASSPGVAGSHYGYTF. The CDR3 DNA is TGCGCCAGCAGCCCGGGGGTGGCAGGGTCTCACTATGGCTACACCTTC.

V gene TRBV28 combines with J gene TRBJ2-5, with 7 bases matching TRBD1. Trimming cost V 7 bases and J 3 bases; bases outside gene matches: 5. This CDR3 has 13 residues. Germline V lookup: CDR1 MDHEN, CDR2 SYDVKM. The DNA of the CDR3 is TGTGCCAGCACCCGACAGGGAAAAGAGACCCAGTACTTC. Amino acids: CASTRQGKETQYF. Drawing the rest from reference TRBV28 and TRBJ2-5, the complete variable domain is DVKVTQSSRYLVKRTGEKVFLECVQDMDHENMFWYRQDPGLGLRLIYFSYDVKMKEKGDIPEGYSVSREKKERFSLILESASTNQTSMYLCASTRQGKETQYFGPGTRLLVL.

The chain uses TRBV5-4 and TRBJ1-6, with 9 bases fitting TRBD1. V trimming: 5 bases; J trimming: 10 bases; junction bases outside the gene matches: 10. Germline CDR1 SGHNT, CDR2 YYREEE (reference sequence). This CDR3 has 15 amino acids. The DNA for the CDR3 is TGTGCCAGCAGGCTGGGCCGGGACAGGGAATCACCCCTCCACTTT. Translation gives CASRLGRDRESPLHF.

The genes are TRBV11-2 and TRBJ1-5; D call uncertain. The CDR3 has 15 residues. V lost 2 bases to trimming and J lost 6 bases, with 14 bases between them. CDR1 and CDR2 from the germline V gene are SGHAT and FQNNGV. In DNA form, the CDR3 reads TGTGCCAGCAGCTTATCTGCGGGAAGTAGTCAGCCCCAGCATTTT. It specifies CASSLSAGSSQPQHF.

The J gene is TRBJ1-2, the V gene TRBV20-1; weak D call: TRBD1 (5 bases). Trimming took off 2 bases at V and 4 bases at J, with 11 bases between the two ends. The germline CDR1 and CDR2 sequences are DFQATT and SNEGSKA (reference sequence). The CDR3 extends over 13 amino acids. The CDR3 sequence: CSARSGALYGYTF. CDR3 coding DNA: TGCAGTGCTAGATCTGGGGCGCTCTATGGCTACACCTTC.